This T cell receptor beta chain is from a study of T cells in Graves' hyperthyroidism and ophthalmopathy. Amplification of TCR beta CDR3 regions was performed using RNA transcripts as template. A set of HTBI primers served as the primers for a first-round RT-PCR of the TCR CDR3. TCRdb independently ran MiXCR on the multiplex PCR reads; one entry per CDR3 protein. Of 400,000 to 450,000 distinct CDR3 sequences in the sample, under 15% were seen once. Comments on this clonotype: The junction differs from germline at one of its ends, possibly a read error.

The CDR3 has 15 amino acids. In germline, CDR1 is LNHNV, CDR2 YYDKDF (reference sequence). The TCR originated in a man between 18 and 29 years old with Graves' ophthalmopathy. The chain combines TRBV15 with TRBJ1-2; D gene ambiguous. The sample comprised blood. CDR3 in DNA: TGTGCCTCCAGCAGAGATTCGAGACGCCTCTATGGCTACACCTTC. This encodes CASSRDSRRLYGYTF.